The 21 T cell receptor beta chains listed next were all sequenced from one sample in a study of CD4+ T cells in melanoma. The protocol was immunoSEQ multiplex PCR, while the TCRdb copy is restricted to in-frame clones and leaves out a portion. The sample lists about 10,000 clones, 60% to 75% occurring once. The sequenced material came from cells from a culture (not recorded whether cultured in vitro). Receptors originate from a human donor with melanoma.

This sequence joins TRBV7-8 and TRBJ1-1; D remains unclear. Looked up from germline, CDR1 is SGHVS and CDR2 is FQNEAQ. CDR3 length: 13 amino acids. Trimming shortened V by 3 bases and J by 5 bases, and 10 bases separated the two germline ends. CDR3 in amino acids: CASSFAGVTEAFF. The CDR3 DNA follows: TGTGCCAGCAGCTTCGCGGGAGTTACTGAAGCTTTCTTT.

This clone has only a few counts. The rearrangement joins TRBV18 to TRBJ1-2; 12 nucleotides match TRBD1. CDR3 length: 15 residues. From germline, CDR1 is KGHSH and CDR2 LQKENI. V lost 5 bases, J lost 3 bases, and 4 bases stayed unmatched. Here the CDR3 DNA reads TGTGCCAGCTCAACGGGACAGGGGGCGTACTATGGCTACACCTTC. It translates to CASSTGQGAYYGYTF. The whole variable domain, filled in from reference TRBV18 and TRBJ1-2, reads NAGVMQNPRHLVRRRGQEARLRCSPMKGHSHVYWYRQLPEEGLKFMVYLQKENIIDESGMPKERFSAEFPKEGPSILRIQQVVRGDSAAYFCASSTGQGAYYGYTFGSGTRLTVV.

CDR3 loop: CASRIDGDGAFF. CDR3 coding DNA: TGCGCCAGCAGGATAGACGGAGATGGAGCTTTCTTT. The chain combines TRBV5-1 with TRBJ1-1; D ambiguous. CDR3 length: 12 amino acids. Germline CDR1 reads SGHRS; CDR2 reads YFSETQ. Trimming removed 5 bases from V and 10 bases from J, with 15 bases in between.

This clone was detected a few times. The chain carries TRBV6-5 and TRBJ1-2, with 7 positions matching TRBD1. V lost 0 bases, J lost 11 bases, and 15 bases stayed unmatched. CDR1 is MNHEY and CDR2 is SVGAGI in the germline V gene. CDR3 size: 16 residues. The CDR3, as DNA: TGTGCCAGCAGTTACTCGAAAGAGGGGGCCACCTATACATACACCTTC. Protein product: CASSYSKEGATYTYTF.

The chain carries TRBV18 and TRBJ1-1; D unclear. The CDR3 contains 12 residues. The germline V gene has CDR1 KGHSH and CDR2 LQKENI. V was clipped by 3 bases and J by 8 bases, with 10 bases between them. The CDR3 sequence is CASSPDAAEAFF. The CDR3 DNA reads TGTGCCAGCTCACCCGACGCAGCAGAAGCTTTCTTT.

V and J are TRBV20-1 and TRBJ1-1; D is unresolved. V lost 5 bases and J 3 bases, leaving 7 bases between the germline ends. From germline, CDR1 is DFQATT and CDR2 SNEGSKA (reference sequence). There are 11 residues in the CDR3. CDR3 sequence (DNA): TGCAGTGCTCAACATGACACTGAAGCTTTCTTT. Translating gives CSAQHDTEAFF.

This chain joins TRBV7-6 and TRBJ2-5; 9 nucleotides agree with TRBD2. Germline assignment: CDR1 SGHVS and CDR2 FNYEAQ. CDR3 length equals 17 residues. V lost 6 bases, J lost 1 base, and 12 bases stayed unmatched. The CDR3 is CASSWGKAGGPQETQYF. The CDR3 DNA reads TGTGCCAGCAGTTGGGGGAAAGCGGGGGGACCCCAAGAGACCCAGTACTTC.

V gene TRBV2 combines with J gene TRBJ2-5, with a weak D call TRBD2 (6 bases). V was pared by 8 bases and J by 4 bases, with 11 bases between. The V gene's germline CDR1 is SNHLY and CDR2 FYNNEI. This CDR3 has 12 residues. The CDR3 region is CASRGTSETQYF. DNA of the CDR3: TGTGCCAGCCGCGGGACTTCAGAGACCCAGTACTTC.

The J gene is TRBJ2-5, the V gene TRBV5-1; D is ambiguous. The CDR3 spans 16 residues. V was pared by 0 bases and J by 2 bases, with 14 bases between. CDR1 is SGHRS and CDR2 is YFSETQ in the germline V gene. CDR3 nucleotides: TGCGCCAGCAGCTTGGTTCCTATCCCCACTCAAGAGACCCAGTACTTC. It translates to CASSLVPIPTQETQYF.

V usage is TRBV11-3 and J usage is TRBJ1-6, with D possibly being TRBD1 (5 bases). The length of the CDR3 is 15 residues. V lost 1 base and J lost 6, with 10 bases in between. The V gene's germline CDR1 is SGHNT and CDR2 YENEEA. CDR3 amino acids: CASSLGGARNSPLHF. The CDR3 DNA reads TGTGCCAGCAGCTTAGGGGGCGCCCGTAATTCACCCCTCCACTTT. Combining the CDR3 with reference TRBV11-3 and TRBJ1-6 gives the whole variable domain EAGVVQSPRYKIIEKKQPVAFWCNPISGHNTLYWYLQNLGQGPELLIRYENEEAVDDSQLPKDRFSAERLKGVDSTLKIQPAELGDSAVYLCASSLGGARNSPLHFGNGTRLTVT.

The chain joins TRBV7-9 to TRBJ2-1; D uncertain. V gave up 3 bases and J gave up 0 bases, with 15 bases separating them. The CDR3 length is 17 residues. Germline V gene data show CDR1 as SEHNR and CDR2 as FQNEAQ (reference sequence). In DNA form, the CDR3 reads TGTGCCAGCAGCTTTGGACGCGCCTCTGGCTCCTACAATGAGCAGTTCTTC. Its protein is CASSFGRASGSYNEQFF.

This clone has just one count. CDR3 coding DNA: TGTGCCAGCAGTGAATATTGGTCGGCCTACGAGCAGTACTTC. Its translation is CASSEYWSAYEQYF. The genes are TRBV6-1 and TRBJ2-7; D gene uncertain. Germline CDR1 is MNHNS and CDR2 is SASEGT. The V end lost 2 bases, the J end lost 2 bases, and 10 bases lay between the germline ends. This CDR3 is built from 14 residues.

Remarks on this clone: The junction does not match germline at one end; this may be a read error. The rearrangement links TRBV10-3 to TRBJ2-7; 13 positions match TRBD2. Germline V gene data show CDR1 as ENHRY and CDR2 as SYGVKD. The length of the CDR3 is 15 residues. CDR3 bases: TGTGCCAGCAGTCCGACTAGCGGGGGGTTATACGAGCAGTACTTC. This encodes CASSPTSGGLYEQYF.

The chain couples TRBV30 to TRBJ1-2, with 7 bases fitting TRBD1. This CDR3 has 16 residues. Per the germline V gene, CDR1 is GTSNPN and CDR2 is SVGIG (reference sequence). V gave up 2 bases and J gave up 5 bases; unmatched junction bases: 14. CDR3 coding DNA: TGTGCCTGGAGTCTCAACGCCGGGACAGAGGGTTATGGCTACACCTTC. This sequence encodes CAWSLNAGTEGYGYTF.

V usage is TRBV6-6 and J usage is TRBJ1-4, with D perhaps TRBD1 (5 bases). V dropped 6 bases and J dropped 5 bases, with 16 bases sitting between them. The CDR3 covers 15 residues. Germline-derived CDR1 and CDR2 are MNHNY and SVGAGI (reference sequence). CDR3 loop: CASSPREGSNEKLFF. CDR3 in DNA: TGTGCCAGCAGCCCCCGGGAGGGGAGCAATGAAAAACTGTTTTTT.

In DNA form, the CDR3 reads TGTGCCAGCAGCTCCCAACCGGACAGGGTCGTTTCGACCGGGGAGCTGTTTTTT. It codes for CASSSQPDRVVSTGELFF. The chain carries TRBV7-3 and TRBJ2-2; 8 bases fit TRBD1. CDR3 length: 18 residues. The germline CDR1 and CDR2 sequences are SGHTA and FQGTGA. V was pared by 4 bases and J by 5 bases, with 15 bases of the junction left unmatched.

This clone appeared a few times. The rearrangement uses TRBV6-5 and TRBJ1-2; a weak D match, TRBD1 (5 bases). Germline CDR1 and CDR2: MNHEY and SVGAGI. Trimming left V 6 bases short and J 2 bases short, with 7 bases between. This CDR3 region has 12 residues. The CDR3 DNA sequence: TGTGCCAGCAGGACAGCCAACTATGGCTACACCTTC. It yields the protein CASRTANYGYTF.

This chain uses TRBV5-5 with TRBJ1-2; tentatively, D is TRBD1 (5 bases). The CDR3 loop spans 13 amino acids. Trimming took 4 bases from V and 6 from J, leaving 13 bases between them. Germline CDR1 SGHKS, CDR2 YYEKEE (reference sequence). The CDR3 region is CASSPGTFDGYTF. The CDR3 nucleotides are TGTGCCAGCAGCCCAGGGACTTTTGATGGCTACACCTTC.

The chain uses TRBV2 and TRBJ1-4; D is unresolved. V shed 1 base and J shed 7 bases, with 4 bases lying between them. CDR3 size: 12 residues. The germline gives CDR1 SNHLY, CDR2 FYNNEI. Written as DNA, the CDR3 is TGTGCCAGCAGTGAAGTTTTTGAAAAACTGTTTTTT. It specifies CASSEVFEKLFF.

For this clone: The junction does not match germline at one end; this may be a read error. In the same sample, other DNA sequences code for this CDR3. This chain connects TRBV7-2 to TRBJ1-3, with D possibly TRBD1 on 6 matching bases. The germline gives CDR1 SGHTA, CDR2 FQGNSA. The CDR3 has 13 amino acids. Written as DNA, the CDR3 is TGTGCTAGCACTCAGACAGGAGGAAACACCATATATTTT. Amino acid sequence: CASTQTGGNTIYF.

This chain links TRBV30 with TRBJ2-7; the D gene could be TRBD1 or TRBD2 (5 bases each). Trimming took 1 base from V and 3 from J, leaving 13 bases between them. The CDR3 consists of 14 residues. Germline-derived CDR1 and CDR2 are GTSNPN and SVGIG (reference sequence). CDR3 residues: CAWSGGLGLYEQYF. CDR3 coding DNA: TGTGCCTGGAGTGGGGGGTTGGGGCTCTACGAGCAGTACTTC.